This T cell receptor beta chain was found in a study of monozygotic twins with inflammatory bowel disease. Each donor supplied about 2.5 ml of blood. Researchers generated cDNA in eight separate reactions per sample. From the 5' RACE reads, TCRdb lists one entry per CDR3 protein and no DNA. The sample table includes 160,000 or so distinct CDR3 sequences. The CDR3 is made up of 15 amino acids. Germline values: CDR1 SEHNR, CDR2 FQNEAQ (reference sequence). The material sequenced was blood. The chain has TRBV7-9 and TRBJ2-7; TCRdb outputs TRBD1, but without DNA this stays unchecked. The receptor's source is a human donor with ulcerative colitis or Crohn's disease, or a healthy co-twin of an affected twin (not recorded which). The CDR3 region is CASSPPRRFSHEQYF. Drawing the rest from reference TRBV7-9 and TRBJ2-7, the complete variable domain is DTGVSQNPRHKITKRGQNVTFRCDPISEHNRLYWYRQTLGQGPEFLTYFQNEAQLEKSRLLSDRFSAERPKGSFSTLEIQRTEQGDSAMYLCASSPPRRFSHEQYFGPGTRLTVT.